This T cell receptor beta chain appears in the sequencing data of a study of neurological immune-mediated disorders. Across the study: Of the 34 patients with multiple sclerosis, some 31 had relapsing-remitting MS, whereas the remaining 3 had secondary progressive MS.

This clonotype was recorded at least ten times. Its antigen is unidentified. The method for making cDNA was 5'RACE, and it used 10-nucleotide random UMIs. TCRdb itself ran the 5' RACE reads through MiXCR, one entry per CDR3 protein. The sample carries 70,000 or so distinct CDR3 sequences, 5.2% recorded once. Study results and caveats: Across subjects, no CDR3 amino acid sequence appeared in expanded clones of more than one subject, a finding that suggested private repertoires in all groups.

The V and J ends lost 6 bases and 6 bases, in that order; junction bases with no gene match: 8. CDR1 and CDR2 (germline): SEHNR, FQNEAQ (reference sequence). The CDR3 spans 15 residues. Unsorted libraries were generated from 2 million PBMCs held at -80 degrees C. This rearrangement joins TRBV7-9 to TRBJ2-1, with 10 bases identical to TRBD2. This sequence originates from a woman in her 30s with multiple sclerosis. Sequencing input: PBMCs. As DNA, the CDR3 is TGTGCCAGCAGTCCTGGGGCTAGCGGGGGCAATGAGCAGTTCTTC. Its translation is CASSPGASGGNEQFF.